This TCR beta chain is drawn from a study of shared clonotypes between healthy human individuals. After removal of 0 bases from V and 0 bases from J, the junction contained 6 bases not matched to a gene. The CDR3 sequence is 16 residues long. The germline V gene has CDR1 GTSNPN and CDR2 SVGIG (reference sequence). Here immunoSEQ multiplex PCR was the method, and the copy in TCRdb shows in-frame clones only, minus some. This table holds about 980,000 clones, less than 85% found once. This sequence originates from a man between 18 and 35 years old in good health. The sample consisted of memory CD4+ T cells sorted from blood. Described subset: CD45RA-negative fraction. The chain has TRBV30 and TRBJ1-2; 8 bases match TRBD1. CDR3 amino acids: CAWSVEEQGANYGYTF. Here the CDR3 DNA reads TGTGCCTGGAGTGTAGAGGAACAGGGGGCTAACTATGGCTACACCTTC.